This TCR beta chain is drawn from a study of CD8+CD57+ T cells in acquired aplastic anemia. CDR1 is SGHDT and CDR2 is YYEEEE in the germline V gene. Trimming removed 3 bases at V and 8 bases at J, with 12 bases between. The CDR3 sequence is 13 residues long. TCR beta VDJ and CDR3 profiles were obtained from a genomic DNA template. TCRdb itself ran the reads through MiXCR, one entry per CDR3 protein. The sample has around 250,000 distinct CDR3 sequences, 82% seen once; the top ten hold over 35%. It was patients with CD8+CD57+ cell expansion by flow cytometry who were chosen for sequencing. The receptor was derived from a human donor with aplastic anemia. The chain links TRBV5-6 to TRBJ2-1, with D perhaps TRBD1 or TRBD2 (6 bases each). Sequencing used sorted CD4+, CD8+, or CD8+CD57+ T cells (not recorded which) from PBMCs. CDR3 amino acids: CASSSERGDEQFF. The CDR3 DNA follows: TGTGCCAGCAGCTCGGAGAGGGGGGATGAGCAGTTCTTC.